These 21 T cell receptor beta chains were sequenced from one sample in a study of T cells in women clearing cervical HPV infection. Assay used: immunoSEQ multiplex PCR; TCRdb lists only in-frame clones, some missing. This table lists some 25,000 clones. The sequencing sample was made of blood buffy coat. These receptors all come from a woman aged 18-70 years with a cervical HPV16 infection that either progressed to CIN3+ or cleared (not recorded which).

As to this clone: The sequence runs out 3 residues before the end of the CDR3; the remainder is reconstructed from the germline J gene. The rearrangement uses TRBV7-9 and TRBJ2-6; D might be TRBD1 (6 bases). The CDR3 consists of 15 residues. CDR1 and CDR2 from the germline V gene are SEHNR and FQNEAQ (reference sequence). Trimming shortened V by 4 bases and J by 1 base, and 8 bases separated the two germline ends. The CDR3 bases that were read are TGTGCCAGCAGCTCAGACAGGTCTGGGGCCAACGTC. It yields the protein CASSSDRSGANV. The entire CDR3 protein is CASSSDRSGANVLTF.

Worth noting for this clone: The read ends 3 residues before the CDR3 terminus; that terminus is restored from the germline J gene. The V call is TRBV18, the J call TRBJ2-7; perhaps TRBD2 as D (5 bases). Trimming removed 4 bases from V and 3 bases from J, with 10 bases in between. This CDR3 is built from 13 residues. Germline CDR1 KGHSH, CDR2 LQKENI. CDR3: CASSLARGYEQYF. CDR3 DNA, as far as it was read: TGTGCCAGCTCACTGGCTCGGGGCTACGAG. The whole variable domain, filled in from reference TRBV18 and TRBJ2-7, reads NAGVMQNPRHLVRRRGQEARLRCSPMKGHSHVYWYRQLPEEGLKFMVYLQKENIIDESGMPKERFSAEFPKEGPSILRIQQVVRGDSAAYFCASSLARGYEQYFGPGTRLTVT.

Worth noting for this clone: The read ends 3 residues shy of where the CDR3 ends; the end is completed using the germline J gene. This chain joins TRBV5-1 and TRBJ2-7; D might be TRBD1 or TRBD2, each matching 5 bases. Germline V lookup: CDR1 SGHRS, CDR2 YFSETQ. Deletions cut 0 bases from V and 0 bases from J, with 19 bases between. The CDR3 contains 18 residues. CDR3 bases read: TGCGCCAGCAGCTTGGGTGAGGGGCGGAGGTTAACCTCCTACGAG. Its protein product is CASSLGEGRRLTSYE. The whole CDR3 reads CASSLGEGRRLTSYEQYF.

With respect to this clone: Read coverage stops 3 residues before the CDR3 terminus; the germline J gene supplies the remainder. The rearrangement uses TRBV18 and TRBJ1-1, with unresolved D. In germline, CDR1 is KGHSH, CDR2 LQKENI. The V end lost 4 bases, the J end lost 1 base, and 13 bases lay between the germline ends. The CDR3 runs to 15 residues. The CDR3 spells CASSLTVQKNTEAFF. The covered CDR3 bases are TGTGCCAGCTCACTTACAGTCCAGAAGAACACTGAA.

A word on this clone: A junction boundary mismatches the germline segment, possibly from a read error. Incomplete CDR3 DNA: TGTGCCACTAGAGATAAGGGGGCGCTCAGCATAGATACG. It encodes CATRDKGALSIDT. The whole CDR3 region reads CATRDKGALSIDTQYF. The chain recombines TRBV19 with TRBJ2-3; 7 bases line up with TRBD1. The CDR3 is cut off 3 residues early in the read; its end comes from the germline J gene. The CDR3 is 16 amino acids. The V gene's germline CDR1 is LNHDA and CDR2 SQIVND (reference sequence).

With respect to this clone: The read stops 3 residues short of the end of the CDR3; the missing end is completed from the germline J gene. The V gene is TRBV19, the J gene TRBJ2-2; 8 nucleotides line up with TRBD1. V lost 8 bases and J lost 4; bases outside the gene matches: 6. Germline values: CDR1 LNHDA, CDR2 SQIVND (reference sequence). The CDR3 has 14 residues. This CDR3 is CASRQGAGTGELFF. The sequenced CDR3 bases are TGTGCCAGTCGGCAGGGGGCGGGCACCGGGGAG. The full variable domain, rest sourced from reference TRBV19 and TRBJ2-2, is DGGITQSPKYLFRKEGQNVTLSCEQNLNHDAMYWYRQDPGQGLRLIYYSQIVNDFQKGDIAEGYSVSREKKESFPLTVTSAQKNPTAFYLCASRQGAGTGELFFGEGSRLTVL.

With regard to this clone: The CDR3 end lies 3 residues beyond the end of the read and is filled in from the germline J gene. The chain couples TRBV6-2 or TRBV6-3 to TRBJ1-4; D gene ambiguous. Germline loops: CDR1 MNHEY, CDR2 SVGEGT. Trimming cost V 6 bases and J 5 bases, with 13 bases left between them. The CDR3 covers 14 residues. CDR3 DNA, as far as it was read: TGTGCCAGCAGACCAGAGGTTTTAAATGAAAAA. The encoded protein is CASRPEVLNEK. In full, the CDR3 reads CASRPEVLNEKLFF.

To note about this clone: The read falls 3 residues short of the CDR3 end, and the missing part is taken from the germline J gene. The V call is TRBV5-1, the J call TRBJ1-3, with D hard to call. Trimming pared 0 bases from V and 0 bases from J, leaving 7 bases between. CDR3 size: 15 residues. Germline V CDR1 and CDR2: SGHRS, YFSETQ. CDR3 protein: CASSLGLPSGNTIYF. The sequenced CDR3 bases are TGCGCCAGCAGCTTGGGACTCCCCTCTGGAAACACC.

To note about this clone: The read falls 3 residues short of the CDR3 end, and the missing part is taken from the germline J gene. This rearrangement joins TRBV2 to TRBJ2-2; 10 bases line up with TRBD1. The CDR3 extends over 15 amino acids. Germline values: CDR1 SNHLY, CDR2 FYNNEI. V lost 4 bases, J lost 3 bases, and 2 bases stayed unmatched. The CDR3 loop reads CASSVGTGDTGELFF. The CDR3 bases that were read are TGTGCCAGCAGTGTTGGGACAGGGGACACCGGGGAG.

Turning to this clone: The read terminates 3 residues before the CDR3 end, so the remaining end is supplied by the germline J gene. The chain uses TRBV18 and TRBJ2-3; 9 bases agree with TRBD1. This CDR3 has 14 amino acids. The germline CDR1 and CDR2 sequences are KGHSH and LQKENI. This chain's CDR3 is CASSPGTGPETQYF. Incomplete CDR3 DNA: TGTGCCAGCTCACCAGGGACAGGGCCGGAGACG.

About this clone itself: The CDR3 is cut off 3 residues early in the read; its end comes from the germline J gene. The chain combines TRBV19 with TRBJ1-1, with 8 bases fitting TRBD1. V was clipped by 1 base and J by 7 bases; unmatched bases: 8. Germline V gene data show CDR1 as LNHDA and CDR2 as SQIVND (reference sequence). This CDR3 is 15 amino acids long. The CDR3 sequence is CASSIAGTGRLEAFF. The CDR3 DNA, read in part, is TGTGCCAGTAGTATAGCCGGGACAGGCCGCCTTGAA.

A remark on this clone: The read ends 3 residues before the CDR3 terminus; that terminus is restored from the germline J gene. This rearrangement joins TRBV7-9 to TRBJ2-4; possible D gene TRBD1, 6 bases. The CDR3 sequence is 13 residues long. Germline loops: CDR1 SEHNR, CDR2 FQNEAQ (reference sequence). Partial CDR3 DNA: TGTGCCAGCAGCCCAGGGGCTAACTATGGT. Protein: CASSPGANYG. The whole CDR3 sequence reads CASSPGANYGQYF.

About this clone: The read terminates 3 residues before the CDR3 end, so the remaining end is supplied by the germline J gene. The chain couples TRBV7-9 to TRBJ1-1; TRBD1 aligns across 7 bases. J was trimmed by 3 bases and V by 5 bases; bases with no gene match: 3. Germline CDR1 reads SEHNR; CDR2 reads FQNEAQ (reference sequence). The CDR3 is made up of 13 amino acids. Partial CDR3 DNA: TGTGCCAGCAGCCGTACAGGGGACACTGAA. It yields the protein CASSRTGDTE. The complete CDR3 sequence is CASSRTGDTEAFF.

To note about this clone: The read ends 3 residues before the CDR3 terminus; that terminus is restored from the germline J gene. The gene calls are TRBV6-1 and TRBJ1-5; unclear D gene. Germline V gene lookup returns CDR1 MNHNS and CDR2 SASEGT. This CDR3 region has 15 residues. Trimming removed 4 bases from V and 6 bases from J, with 16 bases in between. CDR3: CASSVDVTSRQPQHF. The CDR3 DNA, read in part, is TGTGCCAGCAGTGTAGACGTGACTTCCCGTCAGCCC.

A word on this clone: The germline gene is not matched at one end of the junction; a read error may be the cause. The chain's CDR3 is CSATQTGKIPTNEELFF. Incomplete CDR3 DNA: TGCAGTGCTACACAGACAGGGAAGATTCCAACTAATGAAGAA. The rearrangement uses TRBV20-1 and TRBJ1-4; TRBD1 matches at 7 bases. Read sequence stops 3 residues before the CDR3 end, and the germline J gene provides the missing end. Looked up from germline, CDR1 is DFQATT and CDR2 is SNEGSKA (reference sequence). The CDR3 has 17 amino acids.

Turning to this clone: The read ends 3 residues shy of where the CDR3 ends; the end is completed using the germline J gene. The V and J genes are TRBV7-9 and TRBJ2-7, with 10 bases that match TRBD1. Germline CDR1 and CDR2: SEHNR and FQNEAQ (reference sequence). The length of the CDR3 is 15 residues. V trimming: 6 bases; J trimming: 1 base; junction bases outside the gene matches: 6. The sequenced CDR3 bases are TGTGCCAGCAGGGGGGGACAGGGGTTTTCCTACGAG. It yields the protein CASRGGQGFSYE. In full, the CDR3 is CASRGGQGFSYEQYF.

To note about this clone: The CDR3 end is not reached by the read, which stops 3 residues before it; the germline J gene fills it in. This sequence joins TRBV6-2 or TRBV6-3 and TRBJ1-5, with 7 bases aligning to TRBD1. V was clipped by 6 bases and J by 6 bases; unmatched bases: 8. The CDR3 has 14 residues. Germline lookup yields CDR1 MNHEY and CDR2 SVGEGT. CDR3 bases read: TGTGCCAGCAGCCCCGGAGGGGGCCGTCAGCCC. It yields the protein CASSPGGGRQP. The full CDR3 sequence reads CASSPGGGRQPQHF.

Worth noting for this clone: The read falls 3 residues short of the CDR3 end, and the missing part is taken from the germline J gene. V gene TRBV28 combines with J gene TRBJ2-7; 14 positions match TRBD2. This CDR3 spans 16 amino acids. Looked up from germline, CDR1 is MDHEN and CDR2 is SYDVKM. The junction had 8 bases not matched to a gene; V was cut back by 4 bases and J by 6 bases. The CDR3: CASSSGTSGSFGEQYF. The sequenced part of the CDR3 DNA is TGTGCCAGCAGTTCGGGGACTAGCGGGAGTTTTGGCGAG.

About this clone itself: The read halts 3 residues ahead of the CDR3 end, with the missing end drawn from the germline J gene. The chain recombines TRBV28 with TRBJ2-1; 7 nucleotides line up with TRBD1. CDR3 length equals 16 residues. Germline trimming cut 6 bases from V and 3 bases from J; bases unmatched to any gene: 11. Germline CDR1 MDHEN, CDR2 SYDVKM. CDR3 DNA (partial): TGTGCCAGCAGCCCGGATGTAGGGACAGTCTACAATGAG. The encoded protein is CASSPDVGTVYNE. The CDR3 as a whole reads CASSPDVGTVYNEQFF.

In regard to this clone: The CDR3 end lies 3 residues beyond the end of the read and is filled in from the germline J gene. The chain couples TRBV23-1 to TRBJ1-5; D possibly corresponds to TRBD1 (5 bases). TRBV23-1 is marked as an open reading frame, function uncertain. Trimming took off 2 bases at V and 6 bases at J, with 14 bases between the two ends. This CDR3 has 15 amino acids. The CDR3 here is CASSQVQGLGQPQHF. The sequenced CDR3 bases are TGCGCCAGCAGTCAAGTTCAGGGACTCGGTCAGCCC.

The DNA read from the CDR3 is TGCGCCAGCAGTTGGACAGGTGCGTCGGGTGGC. Residues: CASSWTGASGG. The whole CDR3 is CASSWTGASGGYTF. The J gene is TRBJ1-2, the V gene TRBV10-2, with 7 nucleotides matching TRBD1. The read comes to an end 3 residues before the CDR3 does, leaving the germline J gene to fill in the end. Germline lookup yields CDR1 WSHSY and CDR2 SAAADI. The CDR3 is 14 amino acids. V lost 5 bases, J lost 7 bases, and 10 bases stayed unmatched.